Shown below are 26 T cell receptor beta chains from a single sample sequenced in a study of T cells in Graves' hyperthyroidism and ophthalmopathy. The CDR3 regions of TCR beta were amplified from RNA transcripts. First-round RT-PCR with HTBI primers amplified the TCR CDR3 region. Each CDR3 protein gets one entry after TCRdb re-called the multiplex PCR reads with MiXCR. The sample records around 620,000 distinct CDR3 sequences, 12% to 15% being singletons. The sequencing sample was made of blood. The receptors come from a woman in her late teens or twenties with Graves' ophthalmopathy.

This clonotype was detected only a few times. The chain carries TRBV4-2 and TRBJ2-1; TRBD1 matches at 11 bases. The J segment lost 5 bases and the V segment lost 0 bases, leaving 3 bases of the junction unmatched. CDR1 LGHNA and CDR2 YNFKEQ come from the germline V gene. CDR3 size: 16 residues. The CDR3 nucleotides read TGTGCCAGCAGCCAAGATGGGACAGGGGGAGACAATGAGCAGTTCTTC. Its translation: CASSQDGTGGDNEQFF.

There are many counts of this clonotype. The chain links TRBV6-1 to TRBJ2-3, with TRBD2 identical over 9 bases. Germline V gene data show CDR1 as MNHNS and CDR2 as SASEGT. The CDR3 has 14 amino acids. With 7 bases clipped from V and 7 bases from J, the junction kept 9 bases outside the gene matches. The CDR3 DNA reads TGTGCCAGCAAAGGCGGGAGGGCCCGGAATACGCAGTATTTT. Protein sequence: CASKGGRARNTQYF.

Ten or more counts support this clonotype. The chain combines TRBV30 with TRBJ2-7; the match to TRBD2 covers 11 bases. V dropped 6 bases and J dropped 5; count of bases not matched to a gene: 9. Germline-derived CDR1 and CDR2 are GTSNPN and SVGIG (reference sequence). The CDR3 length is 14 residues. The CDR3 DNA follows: TGTGCCTGCTCAGGGCTAGCGGGAGGTAACGAGCAGTACTTC. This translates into CACSGLAGGNEQYF.

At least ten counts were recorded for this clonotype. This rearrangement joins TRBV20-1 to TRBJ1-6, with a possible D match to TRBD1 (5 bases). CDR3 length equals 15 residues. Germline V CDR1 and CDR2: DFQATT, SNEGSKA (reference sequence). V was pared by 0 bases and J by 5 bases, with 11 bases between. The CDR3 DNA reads TGCAGTGCTAGAGACCTCGGGACGAATAATTCACCCCTCCACTTT. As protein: CSARDLGTNNSPLHF.

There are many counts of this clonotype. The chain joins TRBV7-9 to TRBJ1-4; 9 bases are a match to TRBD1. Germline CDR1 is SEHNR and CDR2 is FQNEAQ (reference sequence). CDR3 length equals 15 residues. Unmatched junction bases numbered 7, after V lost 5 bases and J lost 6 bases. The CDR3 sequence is CASSHPGQGDEKLFF. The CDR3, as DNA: TGTGCCAGCAGCCATCCGGGACAGGGTGATGAAAAACTGTTTTTT.

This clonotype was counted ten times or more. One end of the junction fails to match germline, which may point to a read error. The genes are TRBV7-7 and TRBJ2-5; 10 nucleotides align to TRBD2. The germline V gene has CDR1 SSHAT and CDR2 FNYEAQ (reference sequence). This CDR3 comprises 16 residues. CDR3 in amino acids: CASSLSSGRAGETQYF. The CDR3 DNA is TGTGCTAGCAGCTTATCCAGCGGGAGGGCCGGGGAGACCCAGTACTTC.

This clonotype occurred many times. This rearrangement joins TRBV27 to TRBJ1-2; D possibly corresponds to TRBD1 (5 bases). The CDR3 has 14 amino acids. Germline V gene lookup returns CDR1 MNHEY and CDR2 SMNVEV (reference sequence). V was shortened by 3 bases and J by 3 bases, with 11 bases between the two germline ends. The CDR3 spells CASSFPSGHYGYTF. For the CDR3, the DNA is TGTGCCAGCAGTTTCCCCTCAGGGCACTATGGCTACACCTTC.

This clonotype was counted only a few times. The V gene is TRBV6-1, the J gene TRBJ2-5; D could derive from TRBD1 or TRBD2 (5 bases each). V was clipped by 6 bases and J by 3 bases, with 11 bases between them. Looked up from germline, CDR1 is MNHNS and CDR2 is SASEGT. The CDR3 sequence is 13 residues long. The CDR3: CASSRGKEETQYF. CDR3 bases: TGTGCCAGCAGCCGGGGCAAGGAAGAGACCCAGTACTTC.

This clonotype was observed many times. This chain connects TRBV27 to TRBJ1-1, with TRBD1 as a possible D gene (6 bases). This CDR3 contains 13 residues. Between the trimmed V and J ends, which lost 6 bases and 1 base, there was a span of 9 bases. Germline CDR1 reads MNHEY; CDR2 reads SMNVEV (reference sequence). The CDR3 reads CASRWTENTEAFF. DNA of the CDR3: TGTGCCAGCAGATGGACAGAGAACACTGAAGCTTTCTTT.

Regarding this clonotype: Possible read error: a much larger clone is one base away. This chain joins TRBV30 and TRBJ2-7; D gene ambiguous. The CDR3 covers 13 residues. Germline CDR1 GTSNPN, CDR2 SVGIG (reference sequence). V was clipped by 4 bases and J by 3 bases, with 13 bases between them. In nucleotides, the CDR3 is TGTGCCTGGAATGCGAAGGCCCACTACGAGCAGTACTTC. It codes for CAWNAKAHYEQYF.

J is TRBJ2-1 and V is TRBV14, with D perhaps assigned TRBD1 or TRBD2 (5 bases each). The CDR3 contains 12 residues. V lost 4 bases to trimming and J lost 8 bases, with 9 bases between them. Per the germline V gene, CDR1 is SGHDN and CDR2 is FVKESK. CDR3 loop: CASSPGPDEQFF. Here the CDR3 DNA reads TGTGCCAGCAGCCCGGGGCCGGATGAGCAGTTCTTC.

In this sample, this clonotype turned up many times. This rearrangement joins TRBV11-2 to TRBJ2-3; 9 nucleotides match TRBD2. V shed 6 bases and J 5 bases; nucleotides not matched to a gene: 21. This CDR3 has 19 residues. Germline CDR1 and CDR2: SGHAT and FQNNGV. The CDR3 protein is CASRVVAGVTVVLGDTQYF. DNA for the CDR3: TGTGCCAGCAGGGTCGTAGCGGGAGTGACCGTGGTATTGGGAGATACGCAGTATTTT.

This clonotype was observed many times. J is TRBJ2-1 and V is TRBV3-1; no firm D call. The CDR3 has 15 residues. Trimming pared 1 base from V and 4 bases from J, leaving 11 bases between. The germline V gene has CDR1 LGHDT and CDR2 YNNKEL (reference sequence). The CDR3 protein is CASSQGYEVYNEQFF. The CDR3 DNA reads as TGTGCCAGCAGCCAAGGGTACGAGGTGTACAATGAGCAGTTCTTC.

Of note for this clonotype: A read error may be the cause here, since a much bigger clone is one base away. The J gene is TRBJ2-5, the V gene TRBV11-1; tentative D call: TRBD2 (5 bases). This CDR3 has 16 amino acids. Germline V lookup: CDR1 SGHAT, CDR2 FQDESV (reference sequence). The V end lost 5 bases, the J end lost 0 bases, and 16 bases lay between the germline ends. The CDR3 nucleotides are TGTGCCAGCAGCACGCCAGGAGGTGATAACCAAGAGACCCAGTACTTC. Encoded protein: CASSTPGGDNQETQYF.

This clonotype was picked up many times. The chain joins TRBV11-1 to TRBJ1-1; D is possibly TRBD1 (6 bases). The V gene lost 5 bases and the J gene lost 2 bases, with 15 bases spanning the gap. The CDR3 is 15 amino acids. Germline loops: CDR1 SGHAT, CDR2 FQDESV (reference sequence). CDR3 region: CASSPRGRGNTEAFF. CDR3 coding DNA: TGTGCCAGCAGCCCTCGGGGCAGGGGTAACACTGAAGCTTTCTTT.

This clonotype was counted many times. The CDR3 DNA is TGTGCCAGCAGCTTGGCGGACAGGACTTTTAACACTGAAGCTTTCTTT. Translating gives CASSLADRTFNTEAFF. This chain links TRBV5-6 with TRBJ1-1, with TRBD1 matching 7 bases. Germline V lookup: CDR1 SGHDT, CDR2 YYEEEE. The V segment lost 0 bases and the J segment 2 bases; nucleotides outside the gene matches: 7. The CDR3 is 16 residues long.

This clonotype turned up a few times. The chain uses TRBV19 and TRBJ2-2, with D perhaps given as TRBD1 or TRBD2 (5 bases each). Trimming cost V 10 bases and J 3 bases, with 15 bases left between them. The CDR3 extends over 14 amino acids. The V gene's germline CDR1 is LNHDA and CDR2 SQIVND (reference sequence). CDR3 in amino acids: CATWDRSYTGELFF. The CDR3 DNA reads TGTGCCACCTGGGACCGCAGCTACACCGGGGAGCTGTTTTTT.

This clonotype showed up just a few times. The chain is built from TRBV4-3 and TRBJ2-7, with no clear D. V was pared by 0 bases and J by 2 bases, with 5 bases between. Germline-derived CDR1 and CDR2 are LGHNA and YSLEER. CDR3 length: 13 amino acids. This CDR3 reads CASSQDTAYEQYF. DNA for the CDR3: TGCGCCAGCAGCCAAGATACAGCCTACGAGCAGTACTTC.

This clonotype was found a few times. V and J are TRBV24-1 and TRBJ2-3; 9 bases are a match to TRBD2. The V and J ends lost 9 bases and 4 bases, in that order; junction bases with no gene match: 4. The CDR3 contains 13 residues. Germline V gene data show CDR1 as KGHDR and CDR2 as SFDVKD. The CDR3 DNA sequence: TGTGCCACCCACACTAGCGGGTCAGATACGCAGTATTTT. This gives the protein CATHTSGSDTQYF.

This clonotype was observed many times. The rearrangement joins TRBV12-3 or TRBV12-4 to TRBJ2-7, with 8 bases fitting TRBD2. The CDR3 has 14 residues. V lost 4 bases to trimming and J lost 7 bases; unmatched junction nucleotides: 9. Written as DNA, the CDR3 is TGTGCCAGCAGTTATAGCGGGACGATGGGAGAGCAGTACTTC. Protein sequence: CASSYSGTMGEQYF.

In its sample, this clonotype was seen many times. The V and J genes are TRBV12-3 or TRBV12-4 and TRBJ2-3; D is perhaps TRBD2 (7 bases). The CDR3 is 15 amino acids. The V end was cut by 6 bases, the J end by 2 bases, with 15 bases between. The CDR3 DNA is TGTGCCAGCAGGCATCTCGGGGGGCACACAGATACGCAGTATTTT. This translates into CASRHLGGHTDTQYF.

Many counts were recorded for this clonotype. CDR3 sequence: CASSSQSVNTEAFF. The CDR3 nucleotides are TGTGCCAGCAGCTCCCAATCCGTGAACACTGAAGCTTTCTTT. The chain employs TRBV9 and TRBJ1-1; D unclear. This CDR3 spans 14 amino acids. Germline V gene lookup returns CDR1 SGDLS and CDR2 YYNGEE. V lost 4 bases to trimming and J lost 0 bases, with 10 bases between them.

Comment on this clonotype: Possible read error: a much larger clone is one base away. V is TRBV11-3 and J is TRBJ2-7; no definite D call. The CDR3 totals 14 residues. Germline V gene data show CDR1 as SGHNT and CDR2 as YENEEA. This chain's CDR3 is CASSQSGGPYGQYF. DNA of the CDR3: TGTGCCAGCAGCCAATCGGGTGGGCCCTACGGGCAGTACTTC.

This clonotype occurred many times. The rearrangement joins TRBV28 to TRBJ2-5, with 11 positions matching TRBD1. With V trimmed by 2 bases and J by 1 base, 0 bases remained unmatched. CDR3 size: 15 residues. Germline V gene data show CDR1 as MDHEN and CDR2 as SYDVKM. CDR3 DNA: TGTGCCAGCAGTTTAGGGACAGGGGGCCAAGAGACCCAGTACTTC. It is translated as CASSLGTGGQETQYF.

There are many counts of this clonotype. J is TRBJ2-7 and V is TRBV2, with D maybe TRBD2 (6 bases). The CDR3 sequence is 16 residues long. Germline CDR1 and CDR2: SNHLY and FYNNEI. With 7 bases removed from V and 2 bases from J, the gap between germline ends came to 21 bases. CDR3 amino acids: CASTSPRGIGPYEQYF. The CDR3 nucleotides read TGTGCCAGCACATCCCCTCGGGGGATTGGCCCCTACGAGCAGTACTTC.

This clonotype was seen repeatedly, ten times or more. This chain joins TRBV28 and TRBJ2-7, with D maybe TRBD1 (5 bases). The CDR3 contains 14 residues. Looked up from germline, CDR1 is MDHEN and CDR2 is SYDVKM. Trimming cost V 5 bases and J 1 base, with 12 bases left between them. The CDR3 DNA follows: TGTGCCAGCAGTCTTTCTCAGGGTTCCTACGAGCAGTACTTC. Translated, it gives CASSLSQGSYEQYF.